One sample yielded the 28 T cell receptor beta chains listed below, sequenced in a study of T cell clonality in common variable immunodeficiency. Libraries were prepared by immunoSEQ multiplex PCR; TCRdb keeps only in-frame clonotypes and omits some of them. The data show 14,000 or so clones, none appearing only once, with under 9.5% held by the ten largest. These receptors' targets are unknown. Regarding the study as a whole: In common variable immunodeficiency, TCR beta chains reportedly carried fewer deletions and N-nucleotide insertions.

Sequencing input: peripheral blood mononuclear cells. The receptors here all came from a human donor with common variable immunodeficiency.

A remark on this clone: The CDR3 end falls 3 residues outside the read, so it is completed with the germline J gene. V usage is TRBV19 and J usage is TRBJ2-3; 9 bases are shared with TRBD1. CDR1 is LNHDA and CDR2 is SQIVND in the germline V gene (reference sequence). The CDR3 runs to 15 residues. Trimming cost V 7 bases and J 4 bases; bases outside gene matches: 9. The CDR3 DNA, read in part, is TGTGCCAGTACGCCGGGACAGGGTGCCCCAGATACG. This codes for CASTPGQGAPDT. The whole CDR3 sequence reads CASTPGQGAPDTQYF.

This clone is judged medium-sized. The CDR3 end lies 3 residues beyond the end of the read and is filled in from the germline J gene. V and J are TRBV7-2 and TRBJ2-5, with TRBD1 identical over 7 bases. V shed 4 bases and J 0 bases; nucleotides not matched to a gene: 5. The CDR3 length is 15 residues. Germline CDR1 reads SGHTA; CDR2 reads FQGNSA. The CDR3 spells CASSSQTGYQETQYF. Incomplete CDR3 DNA: TGTGCCAGCAGCTCTCAGACAGGGTACCAAGAGACC.

Concerning this clone itself: Read coverage stops 3 residues before the CDR3 terminus; the germline J gene supplies the remainder. V and J are TRBV7-9 and TRBJ2-5; perhaps TRBD2 as D (5 bases). The CDR3 loop spans 14 amino acids. Trimming removed 2 bases at V and 5 bases at J, with 12 bases between. CDR1 SEHNR and CDR2 FQNEAQ come from the germline V gene (reference sequence). CDR3 sequence: CASSLIGSGETQYF. The part of the CDR3 DNA that was read is TGTGCCAGCAGCTTAATCGGGTCGGGGGAGACC.

This clone was counted only a few times. Read coverage stops 3 residues before the CDR3 terminus; the germline J gene supplies the remainder. The gene calls are TRBV18 and TRBJ1-1; tentative D call: TRBD1 (5 bases). The germline CDR1 and CDR2 sequences are KGHSH and LQKENI. The CDR3 length is 13 residues. V shed 3 bases and J shed 4 bases, with 9 bases lying between them. CDR3 DNA (partial): TGTGCCAGCTCACCGGGCAGGGCCACTGAA. Protein product: CASSPGRATE. The whole CDR3 sequence reads CASSPGRATEAFF.

Points on this clone: The read terminates 3 residues before the CDR3 end, so the remaining end is supplied by the germline J gene. J is TRBJ2-1 and V is TRBV6-2 or TRBV6-3; D is unresolved. The CDR3 spans 11 residues. V lost 6 bases and J lost 7, with 7 bases in between. CDR1 is MNHEY, CDR2 SVGEGT, per germline. The CDR3 is CASRERNEQFF. The covered CDR3 bases are TGTGCCAGCAGAGAAAGGAATGAG.

Judged by abundance, this clone is medium-sized. From the germline J gene comes the end of the CDR3, since the read stops 3 residues before it. The J gene is TRBJ2-1, the V gene TRBV29-1; 9 bases fit TRBD1. Germline V gene sequence: CDR1 SQVTM, CDR2 ANQGSEA. The CDR3 extends over 14 amino acids. V was pared by 0 bases and J by 8 bases, with 5 bases of the junction left unmatched. CDR3 sequence: CSVEDFGQGYEQFF. The CDR3 bases that were read are TGCAGCGTTGAAGATTTCGGACAGGGGTATGAG.

There are a few counts of this clone. The read ends 3 residues before the CDR3 terminus; that terminus is restored from the germline J gene. The rearrangement links TRBV7-6 to TRBJ2-7, with D possibly TRBD2 on 7 matching bases. Trimming took 3 bases from V and 0 from J, leaving 12 bases between them. Looked up from germline, CDR1 is SGHVS and CDR2 is FNYEAQ. The CDR3 is made up of 15 amino acids. This CDR3 reads CASSFGGALSYEQYF. The part of the CDR3 DNA that was read is TGTGCCAGCAGCTTTGGGGGGGCTCTCTCCTACGAG.

This clone was recorded a few times. The read comes to an end 3 residues before the CDR3 does, leaving the germline J gene to fill in the end. The chain links TRBV7-2 to TRBJ2-5, with 7 bases identical to TRBD1. J lost 5 bases, V lost 3 bases, and 3 bases had no gene match. The CDR3 covers 13 residues. Per germline, CDR1 SGHTA and CDR2 FQGNSA. CDR3 bases read: TGTGCCAGCAGCTTGCCCAGGGGGGAGACC. This gives the protein CASSLPRGET. The whole CDR3 protein is CASSLPRGETQYF.

This clone turned up a few times. The read stops 3 residues short of the end of the CDR3; the missing end is completed from the germline J gene. This chain uses TRBV19 with TRBJ1-4, with D perhaps TRBD1 (6 bases). V lost 6 bases, J lost 3 bases, and 11 bases lay in between. Germline CDR1 and CDR2: LNHDA and SQIVND (reference sequence). This CDR3 has 14 amino acids. CDR3 bases read: TGTGCCAGTAGCAGGACAGCGTCTAATGAAAAA. Translation: CASSRTASNEK. From start to end, the CDR3 is CASSRTASNEKLFF.

A remark on this clone: The CDR3 goes on 3 residues after the read ends, and that part is filled in from the germline J gene. The chain uses TRBV30 and TRBJ2-5, with 9 bases aligning to TRBD2. In germline, CDR1 is GTSNPN, CDR2 SVGIG (reference sequence). This CDR3 spans 14 amino acids. V lost 4 bases and J lost 4; bases outside the gene matches: 7. The sequenced CDR3 bases are TGTGCCTGGACACGCGGGGGGGGAGGAGAGACC. It specifies CAWTRGGGGET. The whole CDR3 region reads CAWTRGGGGETQYF.

Comments on this clone: The CDR3 goes on 3 residues after the read ends, and that part is filled in from the germline J gene. This chain uses TRBV7-2 with TRBJ2-7; 8 bases align to TRBD2. J gave up 5 bases and V 5 bases, and 11 bases lay outside the gene matches. CDR1 and CDR2 (germline): SGHTA, FQGNSA. The CDR3 loop spans 15 amino acids. CDR3 DNA, as far as it was read: TGTGCCAGCAGCCCGGGGGGGGGCGCCGGGAACGAG. Its protein product is CASSPGGGAGNE. The CDR3 reads in full as CASSPGGGAGNEQYF.

This clone was seen only a few times. The read comes to an end 3 residues before the CDR3 does, leaving the germline J gene to fill in the end. V is TRBV19 and J is TRBJ1-5; perhaps TRBD1 as D (6 bases). The CDR3 length is 16 residues. Trimming left V 3 bases short and J 3 bases short, with 15 bases between. Germline CDR1 LNHDA, CDR2 SQIVND (reference sequence). This chain's CDR3 is CASSIYGTTINQPQHF. CDR3 DNA (partial): TGTGCCAGTAGTATTTACGGGACAACGATCAATCAGCCC.

This clone was picked up a small number of times. The read comes to an end 3 residues before the CDR3 does, leaving the germline J gene to fill in the end. The chain links TRBV19 to TRBJ2-6, with TRBD2 identical over 9 bases. Germline CDR1 is LNHDA and CDR2 is SQIVND (reference sequence). CDR3 length: 18 amino acids. The J segment lost 0 bases and the V segment lost 8 bases, leaving 11 bases of the junction unmatched. CDR3 protein: CASSRLAVLSSGANVLTF. The covered CDR3 bases are TGTGCCAGTTCCAGACTAGCGGTTCTTTCCTCTGGGGCCAACGTC.

The CDR3 loop reads CASKMGGDTQYF. CDR3 DNA, as far as it was read: TGTGCCAGCAAAATGGGGGGGGATACG. This chain uses TRBV13 with TRBJ2-3, with 7 bases aligning to TRBD2. The CDR3 end lies 3 residues beyond the end of the read and is filled in from the germline J gene. Trimming removed 7 bases from V and 6 bases from J; junction bases left unmatched: 4. Germline V gene sequence: CDR1 PRHDT, CDR2 FYEKMQ (reference sequence). This CDR3 has 12 amino acids.

On this clone: The missing CDR3 end, 3 residues past where the read stops, is filled in from the germline J gene. The chain joins TRBV30 to TRBJ1-2; D may be TRBD1 (6 bases). This CDR3 is built from 16 residues. Germline CDR1 GTSNPN, CDR2 SVGIG (reference sequence). The CDR3 loop is CAWRGTGTSFGRGYTF. The DNA read from the CDR3 is TGTGCCTGGAGGGGGACCGGGACATCGTTTGGTAGGGGC.

Details on this clone: The DNA ends 3 residues before the CDR3 does, and the rest of the CDR3 is filled in from the germline J gene. The chain recombines TRBV19 with TRBJ1-2; D is perhaps TRBD1 (5 bases). Germline-derived CDR1 and CDR2 are LNHDA and SQIVND (reference sequence). Trimming took off 6 bases at V and 3 bases at J, with 14 bases between the two ends. The CDR3 sequence is 14 residues long. CDR3 protein: CASSAGRLDYGYTF. CDR3 DNA, as far as it was read: TGTGCCAGTAGCGCGGGGCGATTGGACTATGGC. The whole variable domain, filled in from reference TRBV19 and TRBJ1-2, reads DGGITQSPKYLFRKEGQNVTLSCEQNLNHDAMYWYRQDPGQGLRLIYYSQIVNDFQKGDIAEGYSVSREKKESFPLTVTSAQKNPTAFYLCASSAGRLDYGYTFGSGTRLTVV.

CDR3 amino acids: CASSTGRVKEKLFF. The part of the CDR3 DNA that was read is TGTGCCAGCTCCACCGGCAGGGTAAAAGAAAAA. V is TRBV18 and J is TRBJ1-4; tentatively, D is TRBD1 (5 bases). Read data end 3 residues before the CDR3 end; the end is taken from the germline J gene. Germline V lookup: CDR1 KGHSH, CDR2 LQKENI. With 6 bases removed from V and 8 bases from J, the gap between germline ends came to 16 bases. This CDR3 comprises 14 residues.

On this clone itself: The CDR3 extends 3 residues past the end of the read, so its final part is completed from the germline J gene. The genes are TRBV18 and TRBJ2-5; tentatively, D is TRBD2 (6 bases). CDR1 is KGHSH and CDR2 is LQKENI in the germline V gene. Trimming cost V 2 bases and J 4 bases, with 11 bases left between them. CDR3 length equals 14 residues. This CDR3 is CASSPAGGRETQYF. The CDR3 DNA, read in part, is TGTGCCAGCTCACCAGCCGGAGGGCGAGAGACC.

Comments on this clone: The CDR3 goes on 3 residues after the read ends, and that part is filled in from the germline J gene. The chain links TRBV7-2 to TRBJ2-1; D uncertain. CDR3 length: 15 amino acids. Looked up from germline, CDR1 is SGHTA and CDR2 is FQGNSA. V lost 3 bases and J 0 bases, leaving 9 bases between the germline ends. CDR3 protein: CASSLQVSSYNEQFF. The DNA read from the CDR3 is TGTGCCAGCAGCTTGCAGGTCAGCTCCTACAATGAG.

A few counts support this clone. The read stops 3 residues short of the end of the CDR3; the missing end is completed from the germline J gene. V usage is TRBV30 and J usage is TRBJ1-5; 12 positions agree with TRBD1. CDR1 and CDR2 from the germline V gene are GTSNPN and SVGIG (reference sequence). This CDR3 region has 14 residues. Germline trimming cut 3 bases from V and 6 bases from J; bases unmatched to any gene: 3. CDR3 sequence: CAWRGQGAGQPQHF. The sequenced CDR3 bases are TGTGCCTGGAGGGGACAGGGGGCCGGTCAGCCC.

Regarding this clone: The CDR3 end falls 3 residues outside the read, so it is completed with the germline J gene. The genes are TRBV20-1 and TRBJ2-5, with TRBD2 identical over 7 bases. Per the germline V gene, CDR1 is DFQATT and CDR2 is SNEGSKA (reference sequence). After removal of 2 bases from V and 2 bases from J, the junction contained 5 bases not matched to a gene. The CDR3 sequence is 14 residues long. CDR3 DNA, as far as it was read: TGCAGTGCTAGATATGCTAGCGGACAAGAGACC. Translation gives CSARYASGQET. The CDR3, in full, reads CSARYASGQETQYF.

This clone was detected a few times. The observed sequence ends 3 residues before the CDR3 terminus, with the missing tail filled in from the germline J gene. V gene TRBV18 combines with J gene TRBJ1-5; D remains ambiguous. The CDR3 contains 14 residues. The ends were cut back, 0 bases at V and 5 bases at J, with 8 bases in the middle. Germline V gene lookup returns CDR1 KGHSH and CDR2 LQKENI. CDR3 region: CASSPPVPDQPQHF. The part of the CDR3 DNA that was read is TGTGCCAGCTCACCACCGGTGCCGGATCAGCCC. Drawing the rest from reference TRBV18 and TRBJ1-5, the complete variable domain is NAGVMQNPRHLVRRRGQEARLRCSPMKGHSHVYWYRQLPEEGLKFMVYLQKENIIDESGMPKERFSAEFPKEGPSILRIQQVVRGDSAAYFCASSPPVPDQPQHFGDGTRLSIL.

Comment on this clone: Sequencing ends 3 residues short of the CDR3 end; the germline J gene provides the rest. The V gene is TRBV18, the J gene TRBJ2-3; D unresolved. The V end lost 2 bases, the J end lost 3 bases, and 3 bases lay between the germline ends. Looked up from germline, CDR1 is KGHSH and CDR2 is LQKENI. The CDR3 extends over 12 amino acids. The covered CDR3 bases are TGTGCCAGCTCACCAAGGACAGATACG. It codes for CASSPRTDT. The entire CDR3 sequence reads CASSPRTDTQYF. Full variable domain (remainder filled in from reference TRBV18 and TRBJ2-3): NAGVMQNPRHLVRRRGQEARLRCSPMKGHSHVYWYRQLPEEGLKFMVYLQKENIIDESGMPKERFSAEFPKEGPSILRIQQVVRGDSAAYFCASSPRTDTQYFGPGTRLTVL.

This clone was detected many times. The read ends 3 residues early relative to the CDR3; the germline J gene fills the gap. The rearrangement uses TRBV7-6 and TRBJ2-7; 7 bases are a match to TRBD1. Germline CDR1 is SGHVS and CDR2 is FNYEAQ. The CDR3 runs to 15 residues. V dropped 6 bases and J dropped 3; count of bases not matched to a gene: 11. CDR3 bases read: TGTGCCAGCAGTTCCCGGGACAGTTCCTTCTACGAG. Amino acids: CASSSRDSSFYE. The complete CDR3 reads CASSSRDSSFYEQYF. Using reference TRBV7-6 and TRBJ2-7 for the parts outside the CDR3, the full variable domain is GAGVSQSPRYKVTKRGQDVALRCDPISGHVSLYWYRQALGQGPEFLTYFNYEAQQDKSGLPNDRFSAERPEGSISTLTIQRTEQRDSAMYRCASSSRDSSFYEQYFGPGTRLTVT.

This clone occurred a few times. Sequencing ends 3 residues short of the CDR3 end; the germline J gene provides the rest. The rearrangement uses TRBV18 and TRBJ1-1; D gene unclear. CDR3 length: 13 amino acids. The germline V gene has CDR1 KGHSH and CDR2 LQKENI. Trimming pared 2 bases from V and 0 bases from J, leaving 4 bases between. The CDR3 DNA, read in part, is TGTGCCAGCTCACCATTCTTGAACACTGAA. Translating gives CASSPFLNTE. The entire CDR3 protein is CASSPFLNTEAFF.

To note about this clone: From the germline J gene comes the end of the CDR3, since the read stops 3 residues before it. The genes are TRBV7-8 and TRBJ2-1, with D perhaps assigned TRBD1 or TRBD2 (5 bases each). Trimming removed 5 bases from V and 8 bases from J, with 19 bases in between. This CDR3 comprises 15 residues. The germline CDR1 and CDR2 sequences are SGHVS and FQNEAQ. CDR3 protein: CASSPRGRERHEQFF. The CDR3 bases that were read are TGTGCCAGCAGCCCCCGTGGCAGGGAGAGGCATGAG. The complete variable domain, with remaining parts taken from reference TRBV7-8 and TRBJ2-1, reads GAGVSQSPRYKVAKRGQDVALRCDPISGHVSLFWYQQALGQGPEFLTYFQNEAQLDKSGLPSDRFFAERPEGSVSTLKIQRTQQEDSAVYLCASSPRGRERHEQFFGPGTRLTVL.

To note about this clone: The observed sequence ends 3 residues before the CDR3 terminus, with the missing tail filled in from the germline J gene. The V and J genes are TRBV7-8 and TRBJ1-6, with TRBD1 matching 10 bases. The V segment lost 5 bases and the J segment 9 bases; nucleotides outside the gene matches: 1. Germline V CDR1 and CDR2: SGHVS, FQNEAQ. The CDR3 loop spans 13 amino acids. This chain's CDR3 is CASSRDRGSPLHF. The part of the CDR3 DNA that was read is TGTGCCAGCAGCCGGGACAGGGGTTCACCC.

This clone is medium-sized within its sample. The read terminates 3 residues ahead of where the CDR3 ends, so the germline J gene completes it. The chain is built from TRBV5-1 and TRBJ2-7; TRBD2 matches 8 bases. V shed 5 bases, J shed 2 bases, and the junction held 12 bases outside the gene matches. The CDR3 is made up of 16 amino acids. The germline gives CDR1 SGHRS, CDR2 YFSETQ. The CDR3 bases that were read are TGCGCCAGCAGACCTACCTATAGCGGGATTACCTACGAG. Translation gives CASRPTYSGITYE. In full, the CDR3 reads CASRPTYSGITYEQYF.